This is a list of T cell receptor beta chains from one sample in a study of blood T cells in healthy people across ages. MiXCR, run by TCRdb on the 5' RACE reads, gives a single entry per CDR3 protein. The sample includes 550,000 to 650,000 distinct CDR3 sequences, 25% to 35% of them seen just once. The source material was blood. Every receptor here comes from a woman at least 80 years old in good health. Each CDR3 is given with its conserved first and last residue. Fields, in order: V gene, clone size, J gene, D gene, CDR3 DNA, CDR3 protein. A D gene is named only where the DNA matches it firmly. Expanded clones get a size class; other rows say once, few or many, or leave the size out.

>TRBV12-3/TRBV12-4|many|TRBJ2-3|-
TGTGCCAGCAGTGTCTCAGGGACAGATACGCAGTATTTT
CASSVSGTDTQYF
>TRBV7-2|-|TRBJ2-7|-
TGTGCCAGCAGCACAACTAGAGGAGGATCCTACGAGCAGTACTTC
CASSTTRGGSYEQYF
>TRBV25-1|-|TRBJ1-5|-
TGTGCCAGCAGTGAACCAGGGAGCAATCAGCCCCAGCATTTT
CASSEPGSNQPQHF
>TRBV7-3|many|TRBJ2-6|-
TGTGCCAGCAGCTTAATCTCGGGCTCTGGGGCCAACGTCCTGACTTTC
CASSLISGSGANVLTF
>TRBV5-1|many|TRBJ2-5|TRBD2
TGCGCCAGCAGCTTGGCCCTGACTAGCCGTCAAGAGACCCAGTACTTC
CASSLALTSRQETQYF
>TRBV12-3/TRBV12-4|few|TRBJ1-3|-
TGTGCCAGCAGTTTGGGGGTGTCCGGAAACACCATATATTTT
CASSLGVSGNTIYF
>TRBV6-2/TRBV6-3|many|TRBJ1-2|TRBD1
TGTGCCAGCAGTCACCGAGACAGGGGAGGTGGCTACACCTTC
CASSHRDRGGGYTF
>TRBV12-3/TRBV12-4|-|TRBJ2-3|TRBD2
TGTGCCAGCAGTCCTAGCGGGGGGATCACAGATGTGCAGTATTTT
CASSPSGGITDVQYF
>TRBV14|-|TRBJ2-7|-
TGTGCCAGCAGCCAAGAGAGGGAGACAGGAGGACTCTACGAGCAGTACTTC
CASSQERETGGLYEQYF
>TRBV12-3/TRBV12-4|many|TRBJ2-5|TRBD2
TGTGCCAGCAGTTCTCAGTATAGCGGGGGGCAAGAGACCCAGTACTTC
CASSSQYSGGQETQYF
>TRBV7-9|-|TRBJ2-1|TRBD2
TGTGCCAGCAGCTTTGTCCAGCGGGAAATCGATGAGCAGTTCTTC
CASSFVQREIDEQFF
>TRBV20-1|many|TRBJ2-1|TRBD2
TGCAGTGCTTTAGAGCCTAGCGGGGGTTACAATGAGCAGTTCTTC
CSALEPSGGYNEQFF
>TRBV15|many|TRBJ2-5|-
TGTGCCACCAGCAGAGGGACCTCCGAGTACCAAGAGACCCAGTACTTC
CATSRGTSEYQETQYF
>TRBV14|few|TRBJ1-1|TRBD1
TGTGCCAGCAGCCTGCGGAGGGGGCGGTCTGAAGCTTTCTTT
CASSLRRGRSEAFF
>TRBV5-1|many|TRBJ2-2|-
TGCGCCAGCAGCCAGGGCCAAAGCGCCGGGGAGCTGTTTTTT
CASSQGQSAGELFF
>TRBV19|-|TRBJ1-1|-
TGTGCCAGCTTTTCGACGGCTTTCAACACTGAAGCTTTCTTT
CASFSTAFNTEAFF
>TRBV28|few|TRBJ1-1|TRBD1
TGTGCCAGCAGTACCTCGGGACAGGGTTGGGGCACTGAAGCTTTCTTT
CASSTSGQGWGTEAFF
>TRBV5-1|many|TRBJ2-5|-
TGCGCCAGCAGCCGGGGGGGACAGGCGAGCCGCGAGACCCAGTACTTC
CASSRGGQASRETQYF
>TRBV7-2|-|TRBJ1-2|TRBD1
TGTGCCAGCAGCCTCGGACAGGGGGAGGCGGGTGGCTACACCTTC
CASSLGQGEAGGYTF
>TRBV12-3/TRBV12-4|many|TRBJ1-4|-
TGTGCCAGCAGTCCCCTTCAAGAAAAACTGTTTTTT
CASSPLQEKLFF
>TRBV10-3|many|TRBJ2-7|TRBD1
TGTGCCATCAGTGAGTCATATCTGACAGGGGCCAACGAGCAGTACTTC
CAISESYLTGANEQYF
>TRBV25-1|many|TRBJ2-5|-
TGTGCCAGCAGTGAAGGTGGGGCGGGGCCTCAAGAGACCCAGTACTTC
CASSEGGAGPQETQYF
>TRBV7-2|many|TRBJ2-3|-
TGTGCCAGCAGCCCGGGAGCAGATACGCAGTATTTT
CASSPGADTQYF